This TCR beta chain originates from a study of T cells after yellow fever vaccination. TCRdb used MiXCR to reprocess the 5' RACE reads, holding one entry per CDR3 protein. The repertoire holds 340,000 or so distinct CDR3 sequences, with roughly an eighth as singletons. Germline lookup yields CDR1 SGHKS and CDR2 YYEKEE (reference sequence). V lost 3 bases to trimming and J lost 1 base, with 14 bases between them. This CDR3 region has 15 residues. The sequences come from CD4+ T cells sorted from PBMCs, collected 15 days after the yellow fever booster vaccination. This sequence was found in a young man who received the YFV17D yellow fever vaccine. The chain combines TRBV5-5 with TRBJ2-7, with a tentative D call TRBD2 (6 bases). The CDR3: CASSSRTGLSYEQYF. In DNA form, the CDR3 reads TGTGCCAGCAGCTCCAGAACGGGACTTTCCTACGAGCAGTACTTC.